This TCR beta chain came from a study of beta chain features in type 1 diabetes. Expressed TCRB transcripts got sequenced, as all isolated RNA was reverse transcribed. The assay was immunoSEQ multiplex PCR, and TCRdb's table has in-frame clones only and misses some. The data show roughly 50,000 clones, with 35% to 55% seen just once and more than 0.1% held by the top ten. Per the germline V gene, CDR1 is SGHRS and CDR2 is YFSETQ. CDR3 length equals 15 residues. Study-wide points: Among patients with Type 1 diabetes, TCRB CDR3s were moderately but significantly shorter in every one of the four CD4+ subsets. Whether TCRB rearrangement is influenced by HLA type was left unresolved in this analysis.

A word on this clone: What it binds is not known.

Using CD45RO/CCR7/CD25/CD127/CD95/CD27, CD4+ naive, central memory, regulatory and stem cell-like memory cells were sorted. The TCR sequence derives from a man aged 30-40 years with type 1 diabetes. This sequence joins TRBV5-1 and TRBJ2-5, with 13 bases lining up with TRBD2. The end of the DNA aligns better with TRBJ2-7, so the J call may be wrong. Sequencing was done on a sample of stem cell memory CD4+ T cells from blood. The CDR3 loop is CASSSGLAGIDEQYF. In DNA, the CDR3 is TGCGCCAGCAGCTCGGGACTAGCGGGAATCGACGAGCAGTACTTC.